Reported below is one TCR beta chain. The source of the sample is a study of shared clonotypes between healthy human individuals. Germline V gene sequence: CDR1 SGHNT, CDR2 YYREEE (reference sequence). The CDR3 covers 13 residues. Trimming removed 4 bases from V and 7 bases from J, with 11 bases in between. Using immunoSEQ multiplex PCR, the repertoire was profiled, and TCRdb retains in-frame clones only, with some absent. The sample holds 1.4 million or so clones; less than 99% are singletons and the top ten take roughly 0.35%. The TCR comes from a man aged 25-40 years in good health. Sequencing was done on a sample of naive CD4+ T cells sorted from blood. Subset here: CD45RA+ positively selected. J is TRBJ2-2 and V is TRBV5-4, with D possibly called TRBD1 or TRBD2 (5 bases each). CDR3 amino acids: CASSAREYGELFF. CDR3 nucleotide sequence: TGTGCCAGCAGCGCCAGGGAGTACGGGGAGCTGTTTTTT.